The clone carrying this T cell receptor beta chain was observed a handful of times. Its antigen is unknown. A process of 5'RACE template switching, which added a universal primer site and UMIs, was used to make TCR cDNA. TCRdb re-called the 5' RACE reads with MiXCR, one entry per CDR3 protein. The sample holds about 73,000 distinct CDR3 sequences; 7.5% to 8% are singletons and the top ten take around 45%. This sample was taken from a study of T cells after yellow fever vaccination. Whole-study results and caveats: Among all clonotypes, a small share was observed in both CD4 and CD8 compartments.

Trimming shortened V by 4 bases and J by 1 base, and 24 bases separated the two germline ends. This CDR3 contains 18 residues. Germline V gene data show CDR1 as SGDLS and CDR2 as YYNGEE. The rearrangement links TRBV9 to TRBJ2-7; D unclear. The source is a man aged 25 to 40 who received the YFV17D yellow fever vaccine. The sequenced sample was CD8+ T cells sorted from PBMCs, obtained on the day of the yellow fever booster vaccination. CDR3 in amino acids: CASSPQPSLKQKSYEQYF. The CDR3 nucleotides read TGTGCCAGCAGCCCCCAACCATCGCTAAAACAGAAGTCCTACGAGCAGTACTTC.